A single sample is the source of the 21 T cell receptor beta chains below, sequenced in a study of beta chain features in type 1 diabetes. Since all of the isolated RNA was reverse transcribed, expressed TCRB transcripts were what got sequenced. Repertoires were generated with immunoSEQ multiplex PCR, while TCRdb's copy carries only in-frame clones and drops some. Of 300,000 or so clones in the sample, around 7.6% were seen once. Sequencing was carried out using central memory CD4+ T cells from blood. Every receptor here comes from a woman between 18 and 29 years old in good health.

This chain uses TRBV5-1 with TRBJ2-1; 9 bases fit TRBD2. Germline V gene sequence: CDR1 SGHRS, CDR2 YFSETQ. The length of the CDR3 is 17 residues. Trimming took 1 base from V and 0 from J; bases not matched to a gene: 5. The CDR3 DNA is TGCGCCAGCAGCTTGTCACTAGCGGGTTTCTCCTACAATGAGCAGTTCTTC. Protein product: CASSLSLAGFSYNEQFF.

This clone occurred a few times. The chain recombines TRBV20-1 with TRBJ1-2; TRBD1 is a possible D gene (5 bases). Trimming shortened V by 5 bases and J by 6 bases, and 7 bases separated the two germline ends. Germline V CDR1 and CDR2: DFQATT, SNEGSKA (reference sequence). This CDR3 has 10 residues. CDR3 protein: CSAWGDGYTF. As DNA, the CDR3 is TGCAGTGCTTGGGGCGATGGCTACACCTTC.

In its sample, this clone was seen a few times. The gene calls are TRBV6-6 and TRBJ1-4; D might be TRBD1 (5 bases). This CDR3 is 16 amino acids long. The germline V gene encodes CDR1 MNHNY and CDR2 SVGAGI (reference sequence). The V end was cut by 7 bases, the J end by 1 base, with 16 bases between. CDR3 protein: CASKGAGGVTNEKLFF. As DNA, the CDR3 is TGTGCCAGCAAAGGCGCCGGAGGGGTAACTAATGAAAAACTGTTTTTT.

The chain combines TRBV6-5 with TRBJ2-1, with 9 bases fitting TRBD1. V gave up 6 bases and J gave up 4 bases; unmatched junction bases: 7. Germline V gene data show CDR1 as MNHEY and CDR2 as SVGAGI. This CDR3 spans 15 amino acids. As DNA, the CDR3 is TGTGCCAGCAGCCAACCCGGGACAGGGTACAATGAGCAGTTCTTC. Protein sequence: CASSQPGTGYNEQFF.

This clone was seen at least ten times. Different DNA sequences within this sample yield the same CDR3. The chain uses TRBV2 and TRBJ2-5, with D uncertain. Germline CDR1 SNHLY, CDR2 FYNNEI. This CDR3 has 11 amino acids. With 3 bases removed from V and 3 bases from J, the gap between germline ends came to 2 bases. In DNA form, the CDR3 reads TGTGCCAGCAGTGAGGAAGAGACCCAGTACTTC. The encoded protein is CASSEEETQYF.

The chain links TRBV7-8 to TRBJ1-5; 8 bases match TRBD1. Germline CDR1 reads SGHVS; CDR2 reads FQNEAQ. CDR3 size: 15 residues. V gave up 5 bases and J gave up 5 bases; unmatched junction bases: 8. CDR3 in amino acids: CASSNDRGAHQPQHF. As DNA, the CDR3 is TGTGCCAGCAGCAATGACAGGGGCGCCCATCAGCCCCAGCATTTT.

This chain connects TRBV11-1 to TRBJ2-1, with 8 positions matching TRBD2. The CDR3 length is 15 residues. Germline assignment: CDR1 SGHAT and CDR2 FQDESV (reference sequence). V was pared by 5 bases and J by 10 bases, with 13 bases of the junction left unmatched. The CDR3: CASSPGGVGQKEQFF. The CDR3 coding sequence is TGTGCCAGCAGCCCCGGGGGGGTAGGACAAAAGGAGCAGTTCTTC.

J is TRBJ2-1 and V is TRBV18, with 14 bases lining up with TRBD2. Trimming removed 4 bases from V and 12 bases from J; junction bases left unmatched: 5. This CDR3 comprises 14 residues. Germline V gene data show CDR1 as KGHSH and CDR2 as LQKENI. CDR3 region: CASSQGLAGAAQFF. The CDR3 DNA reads TGTGCCAGCTCACAGGGACTAGCGGGAGCGGCGCAGTTCTTC.

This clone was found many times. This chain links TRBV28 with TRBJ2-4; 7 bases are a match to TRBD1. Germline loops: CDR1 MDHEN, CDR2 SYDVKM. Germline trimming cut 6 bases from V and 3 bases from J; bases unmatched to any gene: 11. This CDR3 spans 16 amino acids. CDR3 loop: CASSPFTGVGKNIQYF. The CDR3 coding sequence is TGTGCCAGCAGCCCCTTTACAGGGGTAGGCAAAAACATTCAGTACTTC.

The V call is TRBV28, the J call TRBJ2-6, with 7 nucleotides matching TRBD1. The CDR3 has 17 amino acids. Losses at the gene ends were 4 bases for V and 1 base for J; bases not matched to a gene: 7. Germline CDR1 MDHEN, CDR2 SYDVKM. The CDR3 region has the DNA TGTGCCAGCAGTTGGACAGGCCGGTGGTCTGGGGCCAACGTCCTGACTTTC. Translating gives CASSWTGRWSGANVLTF. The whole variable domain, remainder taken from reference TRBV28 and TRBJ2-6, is DVKVTQSSRYLVKRTGEKVFLECVQDMDHENMFWYRQDPGLGLRLIYFSYDVKMKEKGDIPEGYSVSREKKERFSLILESASTNQTSMYLCASSWTGRWSGANVLTFGAGSRLTVL.

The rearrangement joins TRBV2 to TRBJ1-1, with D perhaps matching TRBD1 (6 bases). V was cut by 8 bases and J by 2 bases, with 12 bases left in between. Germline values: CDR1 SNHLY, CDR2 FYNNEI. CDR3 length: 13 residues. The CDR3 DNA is TGTGCCAGCTTCCAGGGGTTTAACACTGAAGCTTTCTTT. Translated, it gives CASFQGFNTEAFF.

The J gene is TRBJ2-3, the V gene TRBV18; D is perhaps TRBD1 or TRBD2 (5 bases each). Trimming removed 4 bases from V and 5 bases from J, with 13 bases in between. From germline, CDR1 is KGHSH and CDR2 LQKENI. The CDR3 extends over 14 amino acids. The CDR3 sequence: CASSRRDLGDTQYF. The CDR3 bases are TGTGCCAGCTCACGCCGGGACCTGGGAGATACGCAGTATTTT. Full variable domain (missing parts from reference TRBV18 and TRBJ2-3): NAGVMQNPRHLVRRRGQEARLRCSPMKGHSHVYWYRQLPEEGLKFMVYLQKENIIDESGMPKERFSAEFPKEGPSILRIQQVVRGDSAAYFCASSRRDLGDTQYFGPGTRLTVL.

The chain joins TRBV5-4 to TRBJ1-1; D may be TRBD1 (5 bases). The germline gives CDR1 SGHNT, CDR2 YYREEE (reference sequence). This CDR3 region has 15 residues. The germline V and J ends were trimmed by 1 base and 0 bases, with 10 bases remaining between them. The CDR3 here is CASSLLGRMNTEAFF. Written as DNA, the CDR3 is TGTGCCAGCAGCTTGTTGGGACGTATGAACACTGAAGCTTTCTTT.

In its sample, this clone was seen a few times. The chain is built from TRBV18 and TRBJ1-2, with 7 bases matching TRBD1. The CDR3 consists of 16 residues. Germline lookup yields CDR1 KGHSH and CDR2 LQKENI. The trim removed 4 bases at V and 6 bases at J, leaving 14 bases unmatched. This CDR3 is CASSQSTGSSRDGYTF. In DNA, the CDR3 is TGTGCCAGCTCACAATCGACAGGGTCTAGTCGGGATGGCTACACCTTC.

The CDR3 DNA is TGCAGCGTTGGGGACACCTATGGCTACACCTTC. Encoded protein: CSVGDTYGYTF. This chain links TRBV29-1 with TRBJ1-2; possible D gene TRBD1, 6 bases. Germline values: CDR1 SQVTM, CDR2 ANQGSEA. V was cut by 4 bases and J by 4 bases, with 7 bases left in between. The CDR3 totals 11 residues.

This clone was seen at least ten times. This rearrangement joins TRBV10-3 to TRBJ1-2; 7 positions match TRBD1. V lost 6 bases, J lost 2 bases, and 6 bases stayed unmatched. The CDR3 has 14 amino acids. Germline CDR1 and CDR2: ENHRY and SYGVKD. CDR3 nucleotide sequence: TGTGCCATCAGGGAGGGACAGTCGAACTATGGCTACACCTTC. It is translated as CAIREGQSNYGYTF.

The chain's CDR3 is CASSMGDRSYEQYF. The CDR3 nucleotides are TGTGCCAGTAGTATGGGGGACAGATCCTACGAGCAGTACTTC. This chain uses TRBV19 with TRBJ2-7; 7 bases match TRBD1. This CDR3 spans 14 amino acids. With V trimmed by 3 bases and J by 1 base, 3 bases remained unmatched. CDR1 LNHDA and CDR2 SQIVND come from the germline V gene (reference sequence).

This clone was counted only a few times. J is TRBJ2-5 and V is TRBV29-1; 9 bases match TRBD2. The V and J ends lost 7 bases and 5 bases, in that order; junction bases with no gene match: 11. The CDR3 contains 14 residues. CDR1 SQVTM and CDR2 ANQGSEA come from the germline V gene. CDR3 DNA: TGCAGCGCCGTACCGGGACTAGCTCGGGAGACCCAGTACTTC. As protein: CSAVPGLARETQYF.

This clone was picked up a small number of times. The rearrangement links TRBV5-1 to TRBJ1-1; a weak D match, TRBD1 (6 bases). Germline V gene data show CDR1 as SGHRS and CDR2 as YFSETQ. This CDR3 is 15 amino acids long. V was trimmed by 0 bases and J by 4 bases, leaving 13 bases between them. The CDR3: CASSLGAGESTEAFF. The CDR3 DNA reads TGCGCCAGCAGCTTGGGGGCAGGGGAGAGCACTGAAGCTTTCTTT. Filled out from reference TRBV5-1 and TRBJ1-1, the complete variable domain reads KAGVTQTPRYLIKTRGQQVTLSCSPISGHRSVSWYQQTPGQGLQFLFEYFSETQRNKGNFPGRFSGRQFSNSRSEMNVSTLELGDSALYLCASSLGAGESTEAFFGQGTRLTVV.

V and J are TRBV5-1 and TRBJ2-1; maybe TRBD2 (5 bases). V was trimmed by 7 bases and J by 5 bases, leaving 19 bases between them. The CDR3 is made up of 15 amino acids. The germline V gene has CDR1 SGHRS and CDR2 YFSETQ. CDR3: CASSRSLSENNEQFF. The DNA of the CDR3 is TGCGCCAGCTCACGTTCGCTTAGCGAGAACAATGAGCAGTTCTTC.

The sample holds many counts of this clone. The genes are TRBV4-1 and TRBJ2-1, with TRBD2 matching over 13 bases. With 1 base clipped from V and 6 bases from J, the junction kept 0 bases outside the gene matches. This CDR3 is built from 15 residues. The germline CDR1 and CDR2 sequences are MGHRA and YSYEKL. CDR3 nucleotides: TGCGCCAGCAGCCAAGGGACTAGCGGGAGCAATGAGCAGTTCTTC. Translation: CASSQGTSGSNEQFF.